This T cell receptor beta chain stems from a study of T cell responses to AZD1222 COVID-19 vaccine. The length of the CDR3 is 15 residues. Germline lookup yields CDR1 MNHEY and CDR2 SVGAGI. V was clipped by 2 bases and J by 5 bases; unmatched bases: 2. Using immunoSEQ multiplex PCR, the repertoire was profiled, and TCRdb retains in-frame clones only, with some absent. The data contain roughly 120,000 clones, about 88% of them singletons. The chain recombines TRBV6-5 with TRBJ2-2; 10 nucleotides match TRBD2. The clonotype was recovered from an adult in good health. The specimen comprised peripheral blood, sampled on day 0 of AZD1222 vaccination. CDR3 sequence reads: CASSYLSGGTGELFF. CDR3 bases: TGTGCCAGCAGTTACCTTAGCGGGGGGACCGGGGAGCTGTTTTTT.